The TCR beta chain described here comes from a study of Ad26.COV2.S vaccination and SARS-CoV-2 variants. Clones were sequenced by immunoSEQ multiplex PCR, and TCRdb holds only the in-frame ones, with some missing. Seen here are about 460,000 clones, 80% to 90% observed once, and the top ten hold 1.7%. The CDR3 consists of 14 residues. Germline CDR1 reads SGHTA; CDR2 reads FQGNSA. Trimming shortened V by 1 base and J by 5 bases, and 11 bases separated the two germline ends. Treatment denoted: around 19 received Ad26.COV2.S at low or high dose, single or two shots; about 5 received placebo; per-sample allocation not given. At day 63 after the first vaccine or placebo injection, samples were drawn. Recruitment in Boston yielded a donor of adult age, 18-55 years. Vaccination used an Ad26 vector expressing Wuhan-strain SARS-CoV-2 spike.

The gene calls are TRBV7-2 and TRBJ1-2; D is perhaps TRBD1 (5 bases). The clonotype was recovered from a person between 18 and 60 years old who received the Ad26.COV2.S COVID-19 vaccine or a placebo. Sequenced here: peripheral blood, sampled in a trial of Ad26.COV2.S vaccine versus placebo. CDR3 protein: CASSLDRQLYGYTF. CDR3 DNA sequence: TGTGCCAGCAGCTTAGACCGACAGCTATATGGCTACACCTTC. Using reference TRBV7-2 and TRBJ1-2 for the parts outside the CDR3, the full variable domain is GAGVSQSPSNKVTEKGKDVELRCDPISGHTALYWYRQSLGQGLEFLIYFQGNSAPDKSGLPSDRFSAERTGGSVSTLTIQRTQQEDSAVYLCASSLDRQLYGYTFGSGTRLTVV.